Shown below are 8 T cell receptor beta chains from a single sample sequenced in a study of graft-versus-host responses after intestinal transplantation. Antigens of these TCRs are unknown. Profiled with immunoSEQ multiplex PCR; TCRdb holds only in-frame clones, not every one. The sample lists under 95,000 clones, about 87% occurring once. This material consisted of unstimulated CD4+ T cells sorted from spleen or lymph node cells, taken before transplant. The receptors derive from a human donor who was the organ donor for an intestinal transplant.

The chain employs TRBV5-6 and TRBJ2-1; 10 nucleotides align to TRBD2. The trim removed 3 bases at V and 10 bases at J, leaving 10 bases unmatched. The CDR3 sequence is 15 residues long. Germline CDR1 SGHDT, CDR2 YYEEEE. The CDR3 nucleotides are TGTGCCAGCAGCTCAAGCGGGAGGGCCCTCGGAGAGCAGTTCTTC. This sequence encodes CASSSSGRALGEQFF. Together with reference TRBV5-6 and TRBJ2-1, the CDR3 gives the full variable domain: DAGVTQSPTHLIKTRGQQVTLRCSPKSGHDTVSWYQQALGQGPQFIFQYYEEEERQRGNFPDRFSGHQFPNYSSELNVNALLLGDSALYLCASSSSGRALGEQFFGPGTRLTVL.

The chain employs TRBV28 and TRBJ1-4; a weak D match, TRBD1 (5 bases). The CDR3 is 14 amino acids. In germline, CDR1 is MDHEN, CDR2 SYDVKM. Trimming shortened V by 6 bases and J by 5 bases, and 13 bases separated the two germline ends. CDR3 sequence reads: CASRGPGGNEKLFF. The CDR3 DNA is TGTGCCAGCAGAGGACCGGGGGGAAATGAAAAACTGTTTTTT.

The chain has TRBV27 and TRBJ2-7; D uncertain. There are 10 residues in the CDR3. Trimming took off 9 bases at V and 1 base at J, with 4 bases between the two ends. Germline V gives CDR1 MNHEY, CDR2 SMNVEV (reference sequence). CDR3 protein: CASNSYEQYF. Here the CDR3 DNA reads TGTGCCAGTAATTCCTACGAGCAGTACTTC.

The chain carries TRBV27 and TRBJ1-2, with 8 bases fitting TRBD1. V dropped 5 bases and J dropped 8; count of bases not matched to a gene: 10. This CDR3 is 14 amino acids long. Germline V lookup: CDR1 MNHEY, CDR2 SMNVEV (reference sequence). DNA for the CDR3: TGTGCCAGCAGTGACAGGGGACCGCCGGGAGGCTACACCTTC. Its translation: CASSDRGPPGGYTF.

J is TRBJ2-5 and V is TRBV6-1; 12 nucleotides align to TRBD2. V was pared by 5 bases and J by 9 bases, with 10 bases of the junction left unmatched. Germline-derived CDR1 and CDR2 are MNHNS and SASEGT. The CDR3 loop spans 15 amino acids. The CDR3 nucleotides are TGTGCCAGCAGTCCGGGACTAGCGGGCTCATGGGCCCAGTACTTC. It translates to CASSPGLAGSWAQYF.

The rearrangement links TRBV7-6 to TRBJ2-3; TRBD1 matches at 9 bases. J lost 1 base, V lost 5 bases, and 13 bases had no gene match. Germline V gives CDR1 SGHVS, CDR2 FNYEAQ. CDR3 length: 18 residues. For the CDR3, the DNA is TGTGCCAGCAGCAACCCCTCGACAGGGGGGACAGGCACAGATACGCAGTATTTT. It encodes CASSNPSTGGTGTDTQYF.

The chain uses TRBV30 and TRBJ2-5; perhaps TRBD2 as D (6 bases). The V gene's germline CDR1 is GTSNPN and CDR2 SVGIG (reference sequence). CDR3 length equals 13 residues. V was cut by 3 bases and J by 5 bases, with 13 bases left in between. The DNA for the CDR3 is TGTGCCTGGAGCTCACTAGCACGGGAGACCCAGTACTTC. This gives the protein CAWSSLARETQYF.

The chain carries TRBV13 and TRBJ1-2, with a possible D match to TRBD1 (5 bases). The ends were cut back, 2 bases at V and 4 bases at J, with 14 bases in the middle. Germline V CDR1 and CDR2: PRHDT, FYEKMQ (reference sequence). The CDR3 totals 15 residues. CDR3 sequence: CASSLKEGRSYGYTF. CDR3 bases: TGTGCCAGCAGCTTAAAGGAGGGGAGGAGCTATGGCTACACCTTC. Using reference TRBV13 and TRBJ1-2 for the parts outside the CDR3, the full variable domain is AAGVIQSPRHLIKEKRETATLKCYPIPRHDTVYWYQQGPGQDPQFLISFYEKMQSDKGSIPDRFSAQQFSDYHSELNMSSLELGDSALYFCASSLKEGRSYGYTFGSGTRLTVV.